This T cell receptor (beta chain) came from a study of OX40 agonist ivuxolimab in advanced cancers. Study-level background: Cancers in dose escalation were hepatocellular, melanoma, renal cell and head and neck.

Study-wide results and limits: Averaged across samples, CD8+ T cells carried more expanded clones than CD4+ did. Antigen specificity was not determined for the expanded peripheral T cells.

Repertoires were generated with immunoSEQ multiplex PCR, while TCRdb's copy carries only in-frame clones and drops some. Among some 49,000 clones listed, less than 85% were seen once. This CDR3 contains 14 residues. Germline CDR1 reads MNHEY; CDR2 reads SVGAGI. V was shortened by 4 bases and J by 3 bases, with 10 bases between the two germline ends. To note about this clone: Its antigen is not identified.

This receptor was identified in an adult with an advanced solid tumor such as melanoma, head and neck, liver or kidney cancer. The source was CD4+ or CD8+ T cells sorted from blood, collected in a trial of the OX40 agonist ivuxolimab. The gene calls are TRBV6-5 and TRBJ1-3, with a possible D match to TRBD1 (5 bases). The chain's CDR3 is CASSLGLGGNTIYF. The DNA for the CDR3 is TGTGCCAGCAGTTTGGGACTCGGTGGAAACACCATATATTTT.